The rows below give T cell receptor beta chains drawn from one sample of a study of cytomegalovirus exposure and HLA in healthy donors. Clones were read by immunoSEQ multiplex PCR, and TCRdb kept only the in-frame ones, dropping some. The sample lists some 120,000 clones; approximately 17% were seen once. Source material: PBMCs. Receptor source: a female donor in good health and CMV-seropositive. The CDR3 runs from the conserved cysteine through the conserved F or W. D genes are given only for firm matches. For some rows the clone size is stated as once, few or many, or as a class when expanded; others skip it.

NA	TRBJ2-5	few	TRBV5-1	CASSFNAPVQETQYF	TGCGCCAGCAGCTTTAATGCCCCGGTTCAAGAGACCCAGTACTTC
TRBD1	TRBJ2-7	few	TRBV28	CASSLYRGPSYEQYF	TGTGCCAGCAGTTTATACAGGGGGCCATCCTACGAGCAGTACTTC
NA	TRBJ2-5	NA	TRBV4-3	CASSQVGYREETQYF	TGCGCCAGCAGCCAAGTGGGTTACAGGGAGGAGACCCAGTACTTC
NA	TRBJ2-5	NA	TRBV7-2	CASSQVSSGGETQYF	TGTGCCAGCAGCCAAGTTAGTTCCGGGGGAGAGACCCAGTACTTC
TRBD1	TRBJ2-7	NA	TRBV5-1	CASKGTDRGFDEQYF	TGCGCCAGTAAGGGCACGGACAGGGGGTTCGACGAGCAGTACTTC
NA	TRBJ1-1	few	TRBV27	CASTPGPWNTEAFF	TGTGCCAGCACCCCAGGGCCTTGGAACACTGAAGCTTTCTTT
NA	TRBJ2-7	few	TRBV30	CASTKTSGYEQYF	TGTGCCTCTACAAAGACTAGTGGCTACGAGCAGTACTTC
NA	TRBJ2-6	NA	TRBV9	CASNKNTGLGSGANVLTF	TGTGCCAGCAACAAGAATACAGGGCTCGGCTCTGGGGCCAACGTCCTGACTTTC
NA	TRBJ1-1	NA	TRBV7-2	CASSLAAVNTEAFF	TGTGCCAGCAGCTTAGCTGCAGTGAACACTGAAGCTTTCTTT
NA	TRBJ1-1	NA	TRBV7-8	CASSLVSGNTEAFF	TGTGCCAGCAGCTTAGTCTCGGGGAACACTGAAGCTTTCTTT
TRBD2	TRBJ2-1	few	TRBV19	CASSGLAGLNNEQFF	TGTGCCAGTAGTGGGCTAGCGGGGCTTAACAATGAGCAGTTCTTC
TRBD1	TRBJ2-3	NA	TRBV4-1	CASSQQGAPSTDTQYF	TGCGCCAGCAGCCAGCAGGGGGCTCCTAGCACAGATACGCAGTATTTT
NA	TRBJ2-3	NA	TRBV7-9	CASSFSDTQYF	TGTGCCAGCAGCTTCTCAGATACGCAGTATTTT
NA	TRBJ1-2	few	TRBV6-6	CASSRLLQGDFSGYTF	TGTGCCAGCAGTCGACTACTACAGGGAGATTTTAGTGGCTACACCTTC